This T cell receptor (beta chain) appears in the sequencing data of a study of beta chain features in type 1 diabetes. Study summary: Patients did not differ from healthy donors in age, gender or cell yield.

In this sample, this clone turned up many times. All of the isolated RNA was reverse transcribed, so expressed TCRB transcripts were sequenced. Profiling relied on immunoSEQ multiplex PCR, and the TCRdb table lists in-frame clones only, not all of them. The sample shows roughly 300,000 clones, less than 9.5% of them seen only once. CDR3 size: 14 residues. V was clipped by 6 bases and J by 0 bases, with 9 bases between them. Germline V gives CDR1 MDHEN, CDR2 SYDVKM. Sequenced input: central memory CD4+ T cells from blood. This clonotype was obtained from a woman between 18 and 29 years old in good health. This sequence joins TRBV28 and TRBJ2-4; no reliable D call. The CDR3 region has the DNA TGTGCCAGCAGCAACCGGCTAGCCAAAAACATTCAGTACTTC. Translating it yields CASSNRLAKNIQYF.